The T cell receptor beta chain described here comes from a study of T cell responses to AZD1222 COVID-19 vaccine. The data were produced by immunoSEQ multiplex PCR, yet TCRdb's version contains in-frame clones alone and is incomplete. The sample has 130,000 to 150,000 clones, approximately 91% seen once. The CDR3 runs 14 residues. Germline CDR1 reads MNHEY; CDR2 reads SVGAGI. V was trimmed by 10 bases and J by 1 base, leaving 16 bases between them. The TCR comes from an adult who received the AZD1222 COVID-19 vaccine. The sequencing used peripheral blood, collected 28 days after the second AZD1222 dose. The chain has TRBV6-5 and TRBJ1-2; TRBD1 is a possible D gene (6 bases). Here the CDR3 reads CATLDRLNNYGYTF. CDR3 DNA sequence: TGTGCCACCCTCGACAGGCTAAATAACTATGGCTACACCTTC.